This TCR beta chain was captured in a study of CD8+CD57+ T cells in acquired aplastic anemia. Study background: CD4+ and CD8+ cells, once sorted, gave DNA averaging about 3 ug.

Regarding the study as a whole: Between the patient and control groups, CD8+ Simpson's diversity did not differ significantly. Patients and controls shared about 27 CD8+ CDR3 sequences.

By flow cytometry, patients selected for sequencing had shown an expansion of CD8+CD57+ cells. There are 15 residues in the CDR3. Germline V gene data show CDR1 as SGHVS and CDR2 as FQNEAQ. V was cut by 1 base and J by 13 bases, with 22 bases left in between. About this clonotype itself: Antigen unknown.

Genomic DNA constituted the template upon which TCR beta VDJ and CDR3 profiling was performed. Using its own MiXCR run on the reads, TCRdb lists one record per CDR3 protein. The repertoire holds around 250,000 distinct CDR3 sequences, with around 82% as singletons. Specimen: sorted CD4+, CD8+, or CD8+CD57+ T cells (not recorded which) from PBMCs. The TCR was taken from a human donor with aplastic anemia. The J gene is TRBJ1-1, the V gene TRBV7-8; no reliable D call. The CDR3 spells CASSLEWGRNTQYFF. As DNA, the CDR3 is TGTGCCAGCAGCTTAGAGTGGGGTCGGAACACTCAGTATTTCTTT. Based on the CDR3 plus reference TRBV7-8 and TRBJ1-1, the full variable domain is GAGVSQSPRYKVAKRGQDVALRCDPISGHVSLFWYQQALGQGPEFLTYFQNEAQLDKSGLPSDRFFAERPEGSVSTLKIQRTQQEDSAVYLCASSLEWGRNTQYFFGQGTRLTVV.